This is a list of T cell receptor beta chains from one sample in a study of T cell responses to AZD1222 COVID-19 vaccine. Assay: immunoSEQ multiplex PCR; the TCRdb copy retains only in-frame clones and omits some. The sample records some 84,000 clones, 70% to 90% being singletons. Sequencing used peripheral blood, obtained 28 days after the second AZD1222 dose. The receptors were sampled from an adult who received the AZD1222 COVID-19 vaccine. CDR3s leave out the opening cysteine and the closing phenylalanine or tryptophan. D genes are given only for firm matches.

CDR3aa: ASSRGTATSTDTQY; len: 14; v_gene: TRBV6-6; d_gene: NA
CDR3aa: ASSLRPNEQY; len: 10; v_gene: TRBV5-1; d_gene: NA
CDR3aa: ASSPGGTGSLEQY; len: 13; v_gene: TRBV7-3; d_gene: TRBD1
CDR3aa: ASSEPGRGWQPQH; len: 13; v_gene: TRBV6-1; d_gene: NA
CDR3aa: ASADSSNQPQH; len: 11; v_gene: TRBV19; d_gene: NA
CDR3aa: ASSYSGQVLRGQY; len: 13; v_gene: TRBV6-5; d_gene: NA
CDR3aa: AWSPGLHEQY; len: 10; v_gene: TRBV30; d_gene: NA
CDR3aa: ASSLTSPDTQY; len: 11; v_gene: TRBV12-3/TRBV12-4; d_gene: NA
CDR3aa: ATSGSSGANVLT; len: 12; v_gene: TRBV24-1; d_gene: NA
CDR3aa: ASRAGHEQY; len: 9; v_gene: TRBV28; d_gene: NA
CDR3aa: ASSQSDRRYGYT; len: 12; v_gene: TRBV7-9; d_gene: NA
CDR3aa: ASSVRSGQETQY; len: 12; v_gene: TRBV9; d_gene: NA
CDR3aa: ASSLRSGGTTGELF; len: 14; v_gene: TRBV7-3; d_gene: TRBD2
CDR3aa: ASSWDSGGNTIY; len: 12; v_gene: TRBV2; d_gene: TRBD1
CDR3aa: ASSDAGRPQPQH; len: 12; v_gene: TRBV6-2/TRBV6-3; d_gene: NA
CDR3aa: ASRSSALTNSPLH; len: 13; v_gene: TRBV7-2; d_gene: NA
CDR3aa: ASSLQTNTEAF; len: 11; v_gene: TRBV12-3/TRBV12-4; d_gene: NA
CDR3aa: ASRPGGGTEAF; len: 11; v_gene: TRBV27; d_gene: TRBD1
CDR3aa: ASSQMRTGSQY; len: 11; v_gene: TRBV5-6; d_gene: TRBD1
CDR3aa: ASKIFPGGGELF; len: 12; v_gene: TRBV5-1; d_gene: NA
CDR3aa: ASNFGGANEKLF; len: 12; v_gene: TRBV6-5; d_gene: NA
CDR3aa: ASSIIAAYSNQPQH; len: 14; v_gene: TRBV19; d_gene: NA
CDR3aa: ASSRGPLMNTEAF; len: 13; v_gene: TRBV2; d_gene: NA
CDR3aa: ASSHRDRGVDEQF; len: 13; v_gene: TRBV10-1; d_gene: TRBD1
CDR3aa: ASSPGQGWGGYT; len: 12; v_gene: TRBV7-8; d_gene: TRBD1
CDR3aa: ASSPGFQGATSNQPQH; len: 16; v_gene: TRBV4-1; d_gene: TRBD1